This T cell receptor (beta chain) was observed in a study of blood T cell repertoires in COVID-19. Overall study: The origin of the acute and convalescent COVID-19 samples was the United States, Italy and Spain. PBMCs, B-cell-depleted T cells, or T cells provided the cDNA or gDNA that made up the material.

Per the authors' pipeline: Nucleated cell number was recorded as an estimate derived from reference gene primer amplification. Libraries were prepared by immunoSEQ multiplex PCR; TCRdb keeps only in-frame clonotypes and omits some of them. That table supplies the V and J calls and clone size; D and trimming were determined from the DNA. The profile covers tens of thousands of clones, with roughly 76% appearing a single time and 15% to 20% taken by the ten largest. The germline V gene has CDR1 SGHTA and CDR2 FQGNSA. Germline trimming cut 6 bases from V and 7 bases from J; bases unmatched to any gene: 9. The length of the CDR3 is 14 residues.

The chain carries TRBV7-2 and TRBJ1-5, with 7 bases that match TRBD1. The sequenced material came from peripheral blood. The TCR comes from a woman older than 75 with active or convalescent COVID-19. CDR3 protein: CASSPRQGGQPQHF. CDR3 DNA: TGTGCCAGCAGTCCTAGACAGGGTGGACAGCCCCAGCATTTT.